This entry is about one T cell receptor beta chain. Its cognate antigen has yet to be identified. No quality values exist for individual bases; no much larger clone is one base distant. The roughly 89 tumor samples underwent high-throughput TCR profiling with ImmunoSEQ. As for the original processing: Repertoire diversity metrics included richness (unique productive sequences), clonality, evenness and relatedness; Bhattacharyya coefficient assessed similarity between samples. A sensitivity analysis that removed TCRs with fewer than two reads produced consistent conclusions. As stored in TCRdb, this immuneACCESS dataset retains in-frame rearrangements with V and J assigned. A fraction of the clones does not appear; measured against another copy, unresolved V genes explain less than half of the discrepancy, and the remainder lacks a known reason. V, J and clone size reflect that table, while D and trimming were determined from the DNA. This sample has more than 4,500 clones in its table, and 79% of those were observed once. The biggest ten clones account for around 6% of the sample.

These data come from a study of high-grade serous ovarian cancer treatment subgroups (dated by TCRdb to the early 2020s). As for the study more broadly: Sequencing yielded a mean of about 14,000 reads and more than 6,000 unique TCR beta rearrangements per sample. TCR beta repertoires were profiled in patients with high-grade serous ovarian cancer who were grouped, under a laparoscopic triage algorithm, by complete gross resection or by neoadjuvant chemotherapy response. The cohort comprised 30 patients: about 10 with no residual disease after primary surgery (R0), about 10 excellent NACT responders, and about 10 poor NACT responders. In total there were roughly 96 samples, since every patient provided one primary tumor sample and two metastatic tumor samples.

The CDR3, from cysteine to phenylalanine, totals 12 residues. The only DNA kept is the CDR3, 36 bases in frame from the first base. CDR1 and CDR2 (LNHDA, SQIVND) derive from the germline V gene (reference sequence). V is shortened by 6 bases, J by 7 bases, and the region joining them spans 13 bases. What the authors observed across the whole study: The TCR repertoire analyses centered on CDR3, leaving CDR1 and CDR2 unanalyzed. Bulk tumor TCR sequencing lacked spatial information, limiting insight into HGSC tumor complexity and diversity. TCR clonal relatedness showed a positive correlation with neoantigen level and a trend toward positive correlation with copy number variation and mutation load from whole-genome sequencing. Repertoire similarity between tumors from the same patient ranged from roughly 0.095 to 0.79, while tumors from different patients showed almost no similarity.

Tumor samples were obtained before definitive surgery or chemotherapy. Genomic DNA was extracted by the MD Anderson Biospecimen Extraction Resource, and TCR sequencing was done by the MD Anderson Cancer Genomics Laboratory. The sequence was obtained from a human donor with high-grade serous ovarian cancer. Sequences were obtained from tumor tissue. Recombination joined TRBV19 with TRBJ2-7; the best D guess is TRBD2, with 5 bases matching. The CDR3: CASRRTGGEQYF. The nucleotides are TGTGCCAGTAGGCGGACTGGCGGGGAGCAGTACTTC.